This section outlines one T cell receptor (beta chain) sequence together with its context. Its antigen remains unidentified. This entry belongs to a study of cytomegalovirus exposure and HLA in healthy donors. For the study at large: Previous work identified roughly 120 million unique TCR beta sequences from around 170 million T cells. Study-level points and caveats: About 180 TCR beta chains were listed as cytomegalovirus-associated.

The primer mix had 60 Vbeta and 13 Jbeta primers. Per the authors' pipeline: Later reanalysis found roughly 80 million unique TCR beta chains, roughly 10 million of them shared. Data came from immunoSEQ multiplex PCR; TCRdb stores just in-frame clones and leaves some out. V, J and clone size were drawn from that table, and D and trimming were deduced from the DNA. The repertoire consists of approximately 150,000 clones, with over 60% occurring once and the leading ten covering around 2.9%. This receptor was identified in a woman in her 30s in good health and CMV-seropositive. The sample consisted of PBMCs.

In DNA form, the CDR3 reads TGCGCCAGCAACGGGGATATAGGGTCCCCATGGGATACGCAGTATTTT. This encodes CASNGDIGSPWDTQYF. This chain joins TRBV5-1 and TRBJ2-3; D might be TRBD2 (5 bases). Trimming shortened V by 6 bases and J by 6 bases, and 23 bases separated the two germline ends. Germline values: CDR1 SGHRS, CDR2 YFSETQ. CDR3 size: 16 residues.